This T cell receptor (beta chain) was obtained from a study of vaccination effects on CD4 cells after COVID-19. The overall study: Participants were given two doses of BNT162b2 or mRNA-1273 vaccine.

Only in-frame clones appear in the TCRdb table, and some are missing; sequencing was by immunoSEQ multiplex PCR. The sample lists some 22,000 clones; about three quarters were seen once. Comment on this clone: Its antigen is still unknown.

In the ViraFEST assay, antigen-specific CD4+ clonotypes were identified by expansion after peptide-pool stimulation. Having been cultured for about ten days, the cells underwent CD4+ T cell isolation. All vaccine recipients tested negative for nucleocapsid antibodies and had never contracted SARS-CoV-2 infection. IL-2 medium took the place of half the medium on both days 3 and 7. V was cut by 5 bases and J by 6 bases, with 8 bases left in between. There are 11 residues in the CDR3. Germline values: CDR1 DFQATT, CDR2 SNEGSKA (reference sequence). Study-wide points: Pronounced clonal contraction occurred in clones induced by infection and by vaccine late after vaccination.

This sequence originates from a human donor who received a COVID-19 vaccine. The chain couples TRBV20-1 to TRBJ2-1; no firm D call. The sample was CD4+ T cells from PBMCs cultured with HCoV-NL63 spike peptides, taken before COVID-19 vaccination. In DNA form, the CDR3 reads TGCAGTGCTTTCCACGGCAATGAGCAGTTCTTC. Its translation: CSAFHGNEQFF.